Presented here are 26 T cell receptor beta chains from one specimen sequenced in a study of shared clonotypes between healthy human individuals. Some clones are missing from TCRdb's copy, which holds only in-frame ones; the method was immunoSEQ multiplex PCR. The repertoire includes approximately 240,000 clones, 60% to 70% of them detected once, and 11% sits in the top ten. Sequenced sample: memory CD4+ T cells sorted from blood. As to subset: CD45RA-negative fraction. These receptors came from a man aged 25-45 years in good health.

With respect to this clone: The identical CDR3 is also encoded by other nucleotide sequences in the sample. J is TRBJ2-7 and V is TRBV19, with D possibly being TRBD1 (6 bases). This CDR3 comprises 13 residues. CDR1 is LNHDA and CDR2 is SQIVND in the germline V gene (reference sequence). Trimming stripped 6 bases from V and 0 bases from J, with 9 bases between. This CDR3 is CASSRDNSYEQYF. In DNA, the CDR3 is TGTGCCAGTAGCCGGGACAACTCCTACGAGCAGTACTTC.

The chain carries TRBV19 and TRBJ2-5; D gene uncertain. V was trimmed by 2 bases and J by 0 bases, leaving 4 bases between them. Per germline, CDR1 LNHDA and CDR2 SQIVND (reference sequence). This CDR3 comprises 13 residues. The CDR3 DNA follows: TGTGCCAGTAGTATAAGGTACCAAGAGACCCAGTACTTC. It is translated as CASSIRYQETQYF.

The rearrangement uses TRBV28 and TRBJ2-7, with D possibly matching TRBD2 (5 bases). Trimming pared 6 bases from V and 1 base from J, leaving 7 bases between. The CDR3 has 12 residues. CDR1 and CDR2 (germline): MDHEN, SYDVKM. In DNA form, the CDR3 reads TGTGCCAGCAGGGGAGCGTCCTACGAGCAGTACTTC. This sequence encodes CASRGASYEQYF.

This sequence joins TRBV11-3 and TRBJ2-5; D gene uncertain. Trimming cost V 1 base and J 4 bases, with 13 bases left between them. The germline CDR1 and CDR2 sequences are SGHNT and YENEEA. The CDR3 covers 15 residues. The CDR3 nucleotides read TGTGCCAGCAGCTTAGGGGCCGATACGGGAGAGACCCAGTACTTC. It specifies CASSLGADTGETQYF.

The genes are TRBV10-3 and TRBJ2-2; 11 bases are a match to TRBD1. The V segment lost 0 bases and the J segment 6 bases; nucleotides outside the gene matches: 6. CDR1 is ENHRY, CDR2 SYGVKD, per germline. The CDR3 has 17 residues. The CDR3 DNA reads TGTGCCATCAGTGAGTCAGGACAGGGGGCGATCCCCGGGGAGCTGTTTTTT. This translates into CAISESGQGAIPGELFF.

V and J are TRBV5-4 and TRBJ1-4, with D unresolved. Between the trimmed V and J ends, which lost 0 bases and 8 bases, there was a span of 8 bases. Germline V gene sequence: CDR1 SGHNT, CDR2 YYREEE (reference sequence). This CDR3 region has 13 residues. CDR3 residues: CASSLVDGEKLFF. The CDR3 DNA reads as TGTGCCAGCAGCTTGGTAGACGGCGAAAAACTGTTTTTT. The entire variable domain, with the rest obtained from reference TRBV5-4 and TRBJ1-4, is as follows: ETGVTQSPTHLIKTRGQQVTLRCSSQSGHNTVSWYQQALGQGPQFIFQYYREEENGRGNFPPRFSGLQFPNYSSELNVNALELDDSALYLCASSLVDGEKLFFGSGTQLSVL.

This clone was counted between two and nine times. This rearrangement joins TRBV30 to TRBJ2-1; unclear D gene. The length of the CDR3 is 10 residues. Germline CDR1 is GTSNPN and CDR2 is SVGIG (reference sequence). The V end lost 2 bases, the J end lost 9 bases, and 5 bases lay between the germline ends. The CDR3: CAWSISEQFF. DNA for the CDR3: TGTGCCTGGAGTATCTCTGAGCAGTTCTTC.

CDR3 sequence reads: CASSPARGRGTEAFF. For the CDR3, the DNA is TGTGCCAGCAGCCCAGCCAGGGGGCGGGGAACTGAAGCTTTCTTT. The chain combines TRBV28 with TRBJ1-1; 8 bases align to TRBD1. V lost 6 bases to trimming and J lost 5 bases; unmatched junction nucleotides: 11. The CDR3 contains 15 residues. Germline V gene lookup returns CDR1 MDHEN and CDR2 SYDVKM.

The chain employs TRBV12-5 and TRBJ2-2; 8 nucleotides match TRBD1. The ends lost 6 bases at V and 1 base at J; junction bases unmatched: 4. The germline gives CDR1 LGHNT, CDR2 FRNRAP. The CDR3 consists of 15 residues. CDR3 in DNA: TGTGCTAGTGGCCAGGGACAGGTGAACACCGGGGAGCTGTTTTTT. As protein: CASGQGQVNTGELFF.

The chain joins TRBV28 to TRBJ1-5; no reliable D call. Germline assignment: CDR1 MDHEN and CDR2 SYDVKM. Trimming pared 5 bases from V and 1 base from J, leaving 12 bases between. The CDR3 has 15 residues. CDR3 sequence (DNA): TGTGCCAGCAGTGAAGCGACCGGGAGCAATCAGCCCCAGCATTTT. Translating gives CASSEATGSNQPQHF.

The rearrangement uses TRBV29-1 and TRBJ2-7; 11 nucleotides match TRBD1. The CDR3 loop spans 16 amino acids. Germline V gene data show CDR1 as SQVTM and CDR2 as ANQGSEA. The J segment lost 1 base and the V segment lost 0 bases, leaving 5 bases of the junction unmatched. The CDR3 coding sequence is TGCAGCGTTGAAGATTTAGGGACAGGGGGTTCCTACGAGCAGTACTTC. Amino acid sequence: CSVEDLGTGGSYEQYF.

V is TRBV11-2 and J is TRBJ2-7; TRBD2 matches at 7 bases. The junction had 9 bases not matched to a gene; V was cut back by 2 bases and J by 5 bases. CDR3 length: 15 residues. The germline gives CDR1 SGHAT, CDR2 FQNNGV. Written as DNA, the CDR3 is TGTGCCAGCAGCTTAAACGGGGGGTCCCCTAACGAGCAGTACTTC. It translates to CASSLNGGSPNEQYF.

This clone was recorded a few times. V is TRBV5-1 and J is TRBJ1-5; D gene ambiguous. Germline V gives CDR1 SGHRS, CDR2 YFSETQ. V was pared by 4 bases and J by 1 base, with 15 bases between. The CDR3 spans 16 residues. In DNA, the CDR3 is TGCGCCAGCAGCGAAGGTGGACGGGGAAGCAATCAGCCCCAGCATTTT. It yields the protein CASSEGGRGSNQPQHF.

This rearrangement joins TRBV11-2 to TRBJ2-1; tentatively, D is TRBD2 (6 bases). Germline V gene sequence: CDR1 SGHAT, CDR2 FQNNGV. V was trimmed by 1 base and J by 5 bases, leaving 12 bases between them. The CDR3 totals 15 residues. The CDR3 loop reads CASSLAWGLNNEQFF. The CDR3 DNA reads as TGTGCCAGCAGCTTAGCTTGGGGACTCAACAATGAGCAGTTCTTC.

The rearrangement links TRBV27 to TRBJ2-1, with 7 bases fitting TRBD2. The CDR3 totals 13 residues. CDR1 is MNHEY and CDR2 is SMNVEV in the germline V gene (reference sequence). Trimming took 7 bases from V and 6 from J; bases not matched to a gene: 6. The CDR3 region has the DNA TGTGCCAGCATGGCGGGAGCCGGCAATGAGCAGTTCTTC. Its protein product is CASMAGAGNEQFF.

The gene calls are TRBV7-2 and TRBJ2-7; 7 bases line up with TRBD2. The length of the CDR3 is 15 residues. V was clipped by 1 base and J by 3 bases; unmatched bases: 6. The V gene's germline CDR1 is SGHTA and CDR2 FQGNSA. The CDR3 region is CASSLGGGRGYEQYF. The CDR3 DNA sequence: TGTGCCAGCAGCTTAGGAGGTGGGAGGGGCTACGAGCAGTACTTC.

The chain joins TRBV6-1 to TRBJ2-7; D possibly corresponds to TRBD1 (6 bases). Germline assignment: CDR1 MNHNS and CDR2 SASEGT. The CDR3 extends over 15 amino acids. With 1 base removed from V and 3 bases from J, the gap between germline ends came to 13 bases. CDR3 in amino acids: CASSEGTADIYEQYF. In DNA form, the CDR3 reads TGTGCCAGCAGTGAAGGGACAGCAGATATCTACGAGCAGTACTTC.

Only a few counts were recorded for this clone. The gene calls are TRBV5-6 and TRBJ2-2; D gene ambiguous. Germline V gives CDR1 SGHDT, CDR2 YYEEEE. The CDR3 loop spans 14 amino acids. V was trimmed by 4 bases and J by 1 base, leaving 8 bases between them. CDR3 sequence reads: CASSRTVNTGELFF. The CDR3 DNA sequence: TGTGCCAGCAGCAGGACGGTGAACACCGGGGAGCTGTTTTTT. The entire variable domain, with the rest obtained from reference TRBV5-6 and TRBJ2-2, is as follows: DAGVTQSPTHLIKTRGQQVTLRCSPKSGHDTVSWYQQALGQGPQFIFQYYEEEERQRGNFPDRFSGHQFPNYSSELNVNALLLGDSALYLCASSRTVNTGELFFGEGSRLTVL.

This chain joins TRBV5-1 and TRBJ2-1; 10 nucleotides line up with TRBD2. The germline V gene encodes CDR1 SGHRS and CDR2 YFSETQ. Trimming at V came to 4 bases and at J to 3 bases, leaving 4 bases not matched to a gene. This CDR3 region has 15 residues. Written as DNA, the CDR3 is TGCGCCAGCAGCACCAGCGGGAGGGACTACAATGAGCAGTTCTTC. It codes for CASSTSGRDYNEQFF.

This chain connects TRBV19 to TRBJ2-1, with 8 bases lining up with TRBD2. The CDR3 has 17 amino acids. V gave up 5 bases and J gave up 2 bases; unmatched junction bases: 11. Looked up from germline, CDR1 is LNHDA and CDR2 is SQIVND (reference sequence). The chain's CDR3 is CASSARAGRVTYNEQFF. In nucleotides, the CDR3 is TGTGCCAGTAGTGCCCGAGCCGGGAGGGTCACCTACAATGAGCAGTTCTTC. The whole variable domain, remainder taken from reference TRBV19 and TRBJ2-1, is DGGITQSPKYLFRKEGQNVTLSCEQNLNHDAMYWYRQDPGQGLRLIYYSQIVNDFQKGDIAEGYSVSREKKESFPLTVTSAQKNPTAFYLCASSARAGRVTYNEQFFGPGTRLTVL.

V gene TRBV18 combines with J gene TRBJ2-3; 8 bases match TRBD1. Germline assignment: CDR1 KGHSH and CDR2 LQKENI. V lost 2 bases and J lost 3; bases outside the gene matches: 19. This CDR3 has 20 amino acids. CDR3 amino acids: CASSPIPPASSGQGTDTQYF. The DNA for the CDR3 is TGTGCCAGCTCACCAATCCCGCCGGCTAGTTCTGGACAGGGTACAGATACGCAGTATTTT.

This clone was counted only a few times. The rearrangement uses TRBV11-2 and TRBJ2-2, with TRBD2 identical over 12 bases. Germline loops: CDR1 SGHAT, CDR2 FQNNGV. The CDR3 totals 18 residues. V gave up 1 base and J gave up 6 bases; unmatched junction bases: 9. The CDR3 coding sequence is TGTGCCAGCAGCTTAGTACCTAGCGGGAGGGGAGCGGCCGGGGAGCTGTTTTTT. It codes for CASSLVPSGRGAAGELFF.

V is TRBV19 and J is TRBJ1-1, with D possibly being TRBD1 (5 bases). The V end was cut by 1 base, the J end by 2 bases, with 8 bases between. The CDR3 spans 14 residues. CDR1 is LNHDA and CDR2 is SQIVND in the germline V gene (reference sequence). For the CDR3, the DNA is TGTGCCAGTAGTATAGCGACAGCTAACACTGAAGCTTTCTTT. Its protein product is CASSIATANTEAFF.

This clone was found many times. The J gene is TRBJ2-3, the V gene TRBV6-6; TRBD2 agrees at 7 bases. The junction had 9 bases not matched to a gene; V was cut back by 2 bases and J by 4 bases. This CDR3 is 16 amino acids long. From germline, CDR1 is MNHNY and CDR2 SVGAGI (reference sequence). The CDR3 DNA reads as TGTGCCAGCAGTTACCCCTGGGGAGGGGCCCCAGATACGCAGTATTTT. Protein: CASSYPWGGAPDTQYF.

The genes are TRBV7-2 and TRBJ2-7; 8 bases map to TRBD2. Germline V lookup: CDR1 SGHTA, CDR2 FQGNSA. V shed 1 base, J shed 5 bases, and the junction held 10 bases outside the gene matches. This CDR3 has 16 amino acids. The CDR3 bases are TGTGCCAGCAGCTTAGTTGGGGGGGCGGGAGGCCACGAGCAGTACTTC. Protein product: CASSLVGGAGGHEQYF.

The genes are TRBV28 and TRBJ2-5, with D uncertain. The CDR3 extends over 16 amino acids. Germline-derived CDR1 and CDR2 are MDHEN and SYDVKM. V was shortened by 6 bases and J by 3 bases, with 20 bases between the two germline ends. The chain's CDR3 is CASSLRAGQRKETQYF. The CDR3 region has the DNA TGTGCCAGCAGCTTACGAGCTGGGCAGCGTAAAGAGACCCAGTACTTC.